Below are 15 T cell receptor beta chains sequenced from a single sample in a study of metastatic and nonmetastatic thyroid tumors. Nobody among the patients had been given any treatment before thyroid surgery. TCRdb re-called clones via MiXCR from the PCR reads. The data show 4,000 to 5,000 clones, about 30% seen once. The sequenced material came from adjacent normal tissue. These receptors were taken from a female donor with papillary thyroid cancer or a benign thyroid nodule (not recorded which). Some clones in this sample may be carry-over from other donors' samples.

This clone came up a few times. The chain recombines TRBV6-2 or TRBV6-3 with TRBJ2-7, with TRBD1 matching over 8 bases. The germline V gene encodes CDR1 MNHEY and CDR2 SVGEGT. V was pared by 6 bases and J by 6 bases, with 7 bases of the junction left unmatched. This CDR3 spans 13 amino acids. CDR3 sequence (DNA): TGTGCCAGCAGATACGTACAGGGGGGCGAGCAGTACTTC. It codes for CASRYVQGGEQYF.

The sample holds a few counts of this clone. This chain uses TRBV11-1 with TRBJ1-1; possibly TRBD1 for D (5 bases). Per germline, CDR1 SGHAT and CDR2 FQDESV (reference sequence). V dropped 4 bases and J dropped 1 base, with 19 bases sitting between them. CDR3 length equals 17 residues. This CDR3 is CASSSILGTSQNTEAFF. The CDR3 nucleotides read TGTGCCAGCAGCTCTATCCTAGGGACTTCACAGAACACTGAAGCTTTCTTT.

This clone was found many times. The chain has TRBV5-6 and TRBJ2-2; 8 bases are shared with TRBD1. The CDR3 covers 15 residues. The germline V gene encodes CDR1 SGHDT and CDR2 YYEEEE. V lost 4 bases, J lost 5 bases, and 7 bases stayed unmatched. This CDR3 reads CASSVPGQDTGELFF. The CDR3 DNA reads as TGTGCCAGCAGCGTACCGGGACAGGATACCGGGGAGCTGTTTTTT. Full variable domain (missing parts from reference TRBV5-6 and TRBJ2-2): DAGVTQSPTHLIKTRGQQVTLRCSPKSGHDTVSWYQQALGQGPQFIFQYYEEEERQRGNFPDRFSGHQFPNYSSELNVNALLLGDSALYLCASSVPGQDTGELFFGEGSRLTVL.

The sample holds one count of this clone. The chain carries TRBV11-1 and TRBJ2-3; 11 bases are shared with TRBD1. This CDR3 has 15 amino acids. The V segment lost 6 bases and the J segment 2 bases; nucleotides outside the gene matches: 4. CDR1 and CDR2 from the germline V gene are SGHAT and FQDESV (reference sequence). CDR3 protein: CASSTGQGATDTQYF. The CDR3 DNA is TGTGCCAGCAGTACTGGACAGGGGGCCACAGATACGCAGTATTTT.

There are a few counts of this clone. The CDR3 region is CASVRGTGGYTF. For the CDR3, the DNA is TGTGCCAGCGTAAGGGGAACGGGGGGCTACACCTTC. J is TRBJ1-2 and V is TRBV6-1; a possible D gene is TRBD1 (5 bases). This CDR3 spans 12 amino acids. The germline gives CDR1 MNHNS, CDR2 SASEGT. V dropped 8 bases and J dropped 8 bases, with 15 bases sitting between them.

This clone is large within its sample. At one of its ends the junction is not consistent with the germline gene, which may arise from a read error. V is TRBV6-1 and J is TRBJ2-1, with a possible D match to TRBD2 (5 bases). The CDR3 loop spans 13 amino acids. CDR1 and CDR2 from the germline V gene are MNHNS and SASEGT. CDR3 DNA: TGTGCCAGCAGTACCCTGCCCCAGGACTCTCCTTCCTTC. The encoded protein is CASSTLPQDSPSF.

This chain links TRBV20-1 with TRBJ2-1, with 7 nucleotides matching TRBD2. Germline loops: CDR1 DFQATT, CDR2 SNEGSKA (reference sequence). The trim removed 1 base at V and 6 bases at J, leaving 9 bases unmatched. The CDR3 length is 15 residues. The CDR3: CSARVWEGVSNEQFF. CDR3 sequence (DNA): TGCAGTGCTAGAGTTTGGGAGGGAGTCAGCAATGAGCAGTTCTTC.

This rearrangement joins TRBV2 to TRBJ2-7; D may be TRBD1 (6 bases). Trimming shortened V by 5 bases and J by 6 bases, and 17 bases separated the two germline ends. Germline assignment: CDR1 SNHLY and CDR2 FYNNEI. CDR3 length equals 14 residues. CDR3 loop: CASSRQEISREQYF. CDR3 in DNA: TGTGCCAGCAGTCGACAGGAAATATCGCGCGAGCAGTACTTC.

In regard to this clone: The junction departs from germline at one end; a sequencing error may be responsible. For the CDR3, the DNA is TGTGCCAGCAGATTATCATTAGAGACCGAGTACTTC. It yields the protein CASRLSLETEYF. The chain combines TRBV7-2 with TRBJ2-5; D not resolved. The CDR3 covers 12 residues. Germline loops: CDR1 SGHTA, CDR2 FQGNSA.

CDR3 amino acids: CASSPRGLFYGYTF. CDR3 sequence (DNA): TGTGCCAGCAGTCCCCGGGGCCTATTCTATGGCTACACCTTC. The chain combines TRBV6-1 with TRBJ1-2, with D possibly TRBD1 on 5 matching bases. Trimming removed 5 bases at V and 4 bases at J, with 14 bases between. There are 14 residues in the CDR3. Germline V lookup: CDR1 MNHNS, CDR2 SASEGT.

This clone appeared a single time. The chain joins TRBV4-1 to TRBJ2-7; D possibly matches TRBD1 or TRBD2 (5 bases each). V was shortened by 1 base and J by 2 bases, with 12 bases between the two germline ends. Looked up from germline, CDR1 is MGHRA and CDR2 is YSYEKL. The CDR3 runs 15 residues. CDR3 amino acids: CASSQAPGQPYEQYF. CDR3 bases: TGCGCCAGCAGCCAAGCTCCGGGGCAGCCCTACGAGCAGTACTTC.

In its sample, this clone is medium-sized. V and J are TRBV20-1 and TRBJ1-1; 7 positions agree with TRBD1. CDR3 size: 14 residues. Trimming at V came to 0 bases and at J to 4 bases, leaving 5 bases not matched to a gene. Germline V lookup: CDR1 DFQATT, CDR2 SNEGSKA (reference sequence). The CDR3 spells CSARDPRQGTEAFF. The CDR3 DNA sequence: TGCAGTGCTAGAGATCCCAGACAGGGCACTGAAGCTTTCTTT.

The V gene is TRBV5-1, the J gene TRBJ2-7, with D perhaps TRBD1 or TRBD2 (5 bases each). Germline CDR1 reads SGHRS; CDR2 reads YFSETQ. CDR3 size: 14 residues. V was pared by 4 bases and J by 9 bases, with 20 bases between. CDR3 in DNA: TGCGCCAGCAGCCTACCGGGACCCAACGCGTCGCAGTACTTC. This encodes CASSLPGPNASQYF.

This clone ranks as medium-sized. V and J are TRBV5-1 and TRBJ2-7; D is ambiguous. The CDR3 has 13 amino acids. Between the trimmed V and J ends, which lost 1 base and 7 bases, there was a span of 12 bases. In germline, CDR1 is SGHRS, CDR2 YFSETQ. CDR3 residues: CASSLNTGYEQYF. DNA of the CDR3: TGCGCCAGCAGCTTGAACACGGGTTATGAGCAGTACTTC.

This chain uses TRBV7-3 with TRBJ2-3, with a tentative D call TRBD2 (6 bases). The CDR3 is 14 residues long. Germline V CDR1 and CDR2: SGHTA, FQGTGA. Trimming took off 6 bases at V and 7 bases at J, with 17 bases between the two ends. CDR3 nucleotide sequence: TGTGCCAGCAGTGACGGGGGAAGGGAAAATACGCAGTATTTT. This encodes CASSDGGRENTQYF.